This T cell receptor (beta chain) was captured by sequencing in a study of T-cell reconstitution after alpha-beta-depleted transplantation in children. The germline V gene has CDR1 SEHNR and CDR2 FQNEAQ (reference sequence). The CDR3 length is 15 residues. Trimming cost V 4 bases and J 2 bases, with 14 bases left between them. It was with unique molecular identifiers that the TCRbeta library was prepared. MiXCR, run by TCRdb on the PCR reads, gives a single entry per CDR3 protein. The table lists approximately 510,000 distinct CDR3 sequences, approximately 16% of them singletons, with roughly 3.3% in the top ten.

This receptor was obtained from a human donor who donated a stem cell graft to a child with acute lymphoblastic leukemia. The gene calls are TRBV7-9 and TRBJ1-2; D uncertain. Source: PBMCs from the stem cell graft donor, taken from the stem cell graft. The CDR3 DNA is TGTGCCAGCAGCTCCCTGTACGCCTTCAACTATGGCTACACCTTC. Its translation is CASSSLYAFNYGYTF.